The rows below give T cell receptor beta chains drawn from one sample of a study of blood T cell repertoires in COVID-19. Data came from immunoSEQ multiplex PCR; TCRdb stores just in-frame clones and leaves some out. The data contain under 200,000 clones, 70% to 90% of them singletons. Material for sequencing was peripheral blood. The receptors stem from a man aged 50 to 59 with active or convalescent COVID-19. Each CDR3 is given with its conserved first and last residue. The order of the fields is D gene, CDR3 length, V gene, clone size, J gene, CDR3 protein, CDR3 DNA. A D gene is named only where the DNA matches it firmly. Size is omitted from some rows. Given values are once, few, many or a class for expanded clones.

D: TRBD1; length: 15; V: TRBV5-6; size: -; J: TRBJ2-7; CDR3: CASSPAAQGAREQYF; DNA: TGTGCCAGCAGTCCAGCCGCACAGGGGGCGAGGGAGCAGTACTTC
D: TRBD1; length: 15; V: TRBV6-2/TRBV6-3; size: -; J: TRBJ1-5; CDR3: CASSKDRGTFQPQHF; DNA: TGTGCCAGCAGCAAGGACAGGGGCACATTTCAGCCCCAGCATTTT
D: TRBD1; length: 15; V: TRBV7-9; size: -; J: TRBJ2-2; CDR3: CASSSDRGNTGELFF; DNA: TGTGCCAGCAGCTCCGACAGGGGTAACACCGGGGAGCTGTTTTTT
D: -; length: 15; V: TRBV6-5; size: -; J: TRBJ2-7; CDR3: CASSYSGRAPYEQYF; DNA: TGTGCCAGCAGTTACTCGGGCAGGGCCCCCTACGAGCAGTACTTC
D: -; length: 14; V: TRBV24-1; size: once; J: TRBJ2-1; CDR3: CATSDFPGTNEQFF; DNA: TGTGCCACCAGTGATTTCCCGGGTACCAATGAGCAGTTCTTC
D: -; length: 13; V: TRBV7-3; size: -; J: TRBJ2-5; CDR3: CASREGGTGTQYF; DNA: TGTGCCAGCAGGGAGGGGGGGACCGGGACCCAGTACTTC
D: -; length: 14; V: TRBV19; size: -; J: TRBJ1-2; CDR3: CASSIGDTGYGYTF; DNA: TGTGCCAGTAGTATAGGGGACACCGGCTATGGCTACACCTTC
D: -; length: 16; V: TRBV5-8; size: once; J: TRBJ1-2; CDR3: CASSSRNFQADYGYTF; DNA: TGTGCCAGCAGCTCGAGAAACTTCCAGGCTGACTATGGCTACACCTTC
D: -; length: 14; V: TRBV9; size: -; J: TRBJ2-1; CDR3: CASSVGRRGNEQFF; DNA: TGTGCCAGCAGCGTAGGACGGAGGGGCAATGAGCAGTTCTTC
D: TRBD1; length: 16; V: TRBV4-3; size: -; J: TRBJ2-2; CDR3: CASSQEGQGNTGELFF; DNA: TGCGCCAGCAGCCAAGAGGGACAGGGGAACACCGGGGAGCTGTTTTTT
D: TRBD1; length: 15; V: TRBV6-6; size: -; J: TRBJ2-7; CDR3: CASSYFEGQDHEQYF; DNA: TGTGCCAGCAGTTACTTTGAAGGACAGGACCACGAGCAGTACTTC
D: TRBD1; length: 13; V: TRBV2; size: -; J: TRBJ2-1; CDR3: CASRTGVGYEQFF; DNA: TGTGCCAGCAGGACAGGGGTGGGGTATGAGCAGTTCTTC
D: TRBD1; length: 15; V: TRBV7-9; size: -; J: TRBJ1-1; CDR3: CASRGRQGANTEAFF; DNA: TGTGCCAGCAGGGGCCGACAGGGGGCGAACACTGAAGCTTTCTTT